The clone carrying this T cell receptor (beta chain) showed up many times. Its antigen is still unknown. The sample is drawn from a study of T cell repertoires in cytomegalovirus infection. Looking at the study overall: In public TCR beta signatures, there were indications of both CMV infection and matching HLA type.

The CDR3 consists of 13 residues. V trimming: 3 bases; J trimming: 8 bases; junction bases outside the gene matches: 2. CDR1 SGHTA and CDR2 FQGNSA come from the germline V gene. General observations from the study: Identification of carriers of CMV plus the relevant HLA was performed using cumulative public TCR beta family frequency. Dominating the ex vivo response were HLA-C-restricted CMV-specific TCR beta clonotypes.

TCRdb ran MiXCR on the reads and lists one entry per CDR3 protein. The table has hundreds of thousands of distinct CDR3 sequences, roughly 31% seen once; the top ten hold roughly an eighth. Material for sequencing was PBMCs. The TCR originated in a human donor in good health (CMV status not recorded). Some clones in this sample may be carry-over from other donors' samples. The chain uses TRBV7-2 and TRBJ2-1, with 9 positions matching TRBD2. The CDR3 protein is CASSLGGGDEQFF. CDR3 sequence (DNA): TGTGCCAGCAGCTTGGGCGGGGGGGATGAGCAGTTCTTC. The full variable domain, rest sourced from reference TRBV7-2 and TRBJ2-1, is GAGVSQSPSNKVTEKGKDVELRCDPISGHTALYWYRQSLGQGLEFLIYFQGNSAPDKSGLPSDRFSAERTGGSVSTLTIQRTQQEDSAVYLCASSLGGGDEQFFGPGTRLTVL.